Shown below are 21 T cell receptor beta chains from a single sample sequenced in a study of T cell responses to AZD1222 COVID-19 vaccine. Using immunoSEQ multiplex PCR, the repertoire was profiled, and TCRdb retains in-frame clones only, with some absent. This sample has some 110,000 clones, with about 85% found just once. The source was peripheral blood, collected on day 0 of AZD1222 vaccination. Receptors originate from an adult in good health.

The CDR3 loop is CASSLGQGGNEQFF. The CDR3 DNA is TGTGCCAGTAGCCTAGGACAGGGCGGCAATGAGCAGTTCTTC. The chain uses TRBV19 and TRBJ2-1; TRBD1 aligns across 8 bases. Germline loops: CDR1 LNHDA, CDR2 SQIVND (reference sequence). Losses at the gene ends were 6 bases for V and 6 bases for J; bases not matched to a gene: 7. The CDR3 loop spans 14 amino acids.

The chain is built from TRBV2 and TRBJ1-5, with D possibly TRBD1 on 6 matching bases. From germline, CDR1 is SNHLY and CDR2 FYNNEI. There are 21 residues in the CDR3. V dropped 2 bases and J dropped 0 bases, with 26 bases sitting between them. The CDR3 nucleotides are TGTGCCAGCAGTGAACCAGACCCCGAGATTGACAGGCTGGATAGCAATCAGCCCCAGCATTTT. This translates into CASSEPDPEIDRLDSNQPQHF.

The rearrangement joins TRBV9 to TRBJ2-7; 9 bases agree with TRBD2. The length of the CDR3 is 15 residues. V shed 0 bases, J shed 4 bases, and the junction held 5 bases outside the gene matches. In germline, CDR1 is SGDLS, CDR2 YYNGEE. This chain's CDR3 is CASSVDGGRGYEQYF. The CDR3 DNA is TGTGCCAGCAGCGTAGACGGCGGGAGGGGTTACGAGCAGTACTTC.

This chain joins TRBV6-1 and TRBJ2-7, with TRBD1 identical over 10 bases. This CDR3 is built from 15 residues. Germline V gene data show CDR1 as MNHNS and CDR2 as SASEGT. V lost 3 bases to trimming and J lost 5 bases; unmatched junction nucleotides: 7. CDR3 in DNA: TGTGCCAGCAGTGACCGGACAGGGGGTAAGAACGAGCAGTACTTC. Translation: CASSDRTGGKNEQYF.

The chain joins TRBV4-3 to TRBJ2-1; TRBD2 matches 8 bases. The CDR3 sequence is 16 residues long. V lost 0 bases to trimming and J lost 2 bases; unmatched junction nucleotides: 3. Germline V lookup: CDR1 LGHNA, CDR2 YSLEER. CDR3 sequence: CASSQDLGGAYNEQFF. CDR3 DNA sequence: TGCGCCAGCAGCCAAGATCTCGGGGGGGCCTACAATGAGCAGTTCTTC.

The DNA for the CDR3 is TGCGCCAGCAGCAGGGAACCGGGACACCCCTCCTACGAGCAGTACTTC. Translated, it gives CASSREPGHPSYEQYF. The chain couples TRBV5-1 to TRBJ2-7, with a weak D call TRBD1 (6 bases). V lost 4 bases to trimming and J lost 0 bases, with 17 bases between them. Looked up from germline, CDR1 is SGHRS and CDR2 is YFSETQ. The CDR3 has 16 amino acids.

This clone came up once. The chain couples TRBV9 to TRBJ2-3; TRBD2 agrees at 9 bases. The J segment lost 6 bases and the V segment lost 4 bases, leaving 12 bases of the junction unmatched. Germline V gene lookup returns CDR1 SGDLS and CDR2 YYNGEE. The CDR3 covers 16 residues. CDR3 residues: CASSPQTSGVGDTQYF. CDR3 in DNA: TGTGCCAGCAGCCCCCAGACTAGCGGAGTGGGGGATACGCAGTATTTT.

This chain uses TRBV18 with TRBJ1-5; D might be TRBD1 (5 bases). The CDR3 runs 15 residues. Per germline, CDR1 KGHSH and CDR2 LQKENI. V was trimmed by 2 bases and J by 4 bases, leaving 12 bases between them. The CDR3 nucleotides are TGTGCCAGCTCACCATACGGGGGGACGAATCAGCCCCAGCATTTT. This sequence encodes CASSPYGGTNQPQHF.

This clone was seen more than once but under ten times. The rearrangement joins TRBV12-3 or TRBV12-4 to TRBJ1-2; TRBD1 might be the D (5 bases). This CDR3 has 12 residues. V was trimmed by 3 bases and J by 8 bases, leaving 10 bases between them. The CDR3 protein is CASSFIRGGYTF. The CDR3, as DNA: TGTGCCAGCAGTTTTATAAGGGGCGGCTACACCTTC.

The chain carries TRBV27 and TRBJ2-6; 10 bases match TRBD1. Germline trimming cut 4 bases from V and 0 bases from J; bases unmatched to any gene: 12. Germline-derived CDR1 and CDR2 are MNHEY and SMNVEV (reference sequence). This CDR3 comprises 20 residues. The DNA for the CDR3 is TGTGCCAGCAGTTCCACCCCCGGGACAGGGGCCTTCTCTGGGGCCAACGTCCTGACTTTC. It translates to CASSSTPGTGAFSGANVLTF.

J is TRBJ1-2 and V is TRBV30, with D possibly matching TRBD1 (5 bases). The CDR3 loop spans 15 amino acids. The germline gives CDR1 GTSNPN, CDR2 SVGIG (reference sequence). V was shortened by 2 bases and J by 7 bases, with 20 bases between the two germline ends. CDR3 DNA: TGTGCCTGGAGTACCGCGGGACCTAAACGGGGTGGCTACACCTTC. It encodes CAWSTAGPKRGGYTF.

The chain combines TRBV11-3 with TRBJ1-4; no definite D call. This CDR3 spans 13 amino acids. Trimming removed 1 base from V and 8 bases from J, with 8 bases in between. Germline CDR1 SGHNT, CDR2 YENEEA. DNA for the CDR3: TGTGCCAGCAGCTTAGGACTACAGGAAAAACTGTTTTTT. It codes for CASSLGLQEKLFF. The complete variable domain, with remaining parts taken from reference TRBV11-3 and TRBJ1-4, reads EAGVVQSPRYKIIEKKQPVAFWCNPISGHNTLYWYLQNLGQGPELLIRYENEEAVDDSQLPKDRFSAERLKGVDSTLKIQPAELGDSAVYLCASSLGLQEKLFFGSGTQLSVL.

This clone showed up just once. The gene calls are TRBV24-1 and TRBJ2-5; D call uncertain. The ends were cut back, 3 bases at V and 2 bases at J, with 12 bases in the middle. The germline CDR1 and CDR2 sequences are KGHDR and SFDVKD. This CDR3 spans 15 amino acids. The CDR3 loop reads CATSDAALRQETQYF. Here the CDR3 DNA reads TGTGCCACCAGTGATGCCGCACTAAGACAAGAGACCCAGTACTTC.

The chain recombines TRBV7-3 with TRBJ2-1, with 8 bases identical to TRBD2. Germline V gene data show CDR1 as SGHTA and CDR2 as FQGTGA. The CDR3 extends over 15 amino acids. V lost 5 bases, J lost 6 bases, and 9 bases stayed unmatched. Written as DNA, the CDR3 is TGTGCCAGCAGCCCCGGGGGCGGGGGGCTCAATGAGCAGTTCTTC. Amino acids: CASSPGGGGLNEQFF.

The count of this clone is one. The chain is built from TRBV2 and TRBJ2-7; 8 nucleotides match TRBD1. V shed 6 bases and J 0 bases; nucleotides not matched to a gene: 4. CDR3 size: 14 residues. Germline lookup yields CDR1 SNHLY and CDR2 FYNNEI. The CDR3 here is CASRLDRGSYEQYF. CDR3 coding DNA: TGTGCCAGCAGGCTAGACAGGGGCTCCTACGAGCAGTACTTC.

The V call is TRBV7-9, the J call TRBJ2-5; the match to TRBD1 covers 10 bases. CDR3 length: 16 amino acids. Germline V lookup: CDR1 SEHNR, CDR2 FQNEAQ (reference sequence). The V segment lost 5 bases and the J segment 0 bases; nucleotides outside the gene matches: 6. The CDR3 loop reads CASSQRDRGHQETQYF. In nucleotides, the CDR3 is TGTGCCAGCAGCCAAAGGGACAGGGGCCACCAAGAGACCCAGTACTTC.

This chain uses TRBV7-9 with TRBJ1-1; possible D gene TRBD1, 5 bases. Trimming stripped 5 bases from V and 1 base from J, with 14 bases between. The CDR3 extends over 15 amino acids. Germline V gene sequence: CDR1 SEHNR, CDR2 FQNEAQ (reference sequence). The CDR3, as DNA: TGTGCCAGCAGCATCACCGGGACGGCGAACACTGAAGCTTTCTTT. Encoded protein: CASSITGTANTEAFF.

The chain employs TRBV6-2 or TRBV6-3 and TRBJ2-3; TRBD2 matches at 8 bases. The junction had 12 bases not matched to a gene; V was cut back by 1 base and J by 0 bases. Germline CDR1 is MNHEY and CDR2 is SVGEGT. The CDR3 is 19 amino acids. This chain's CDR3 is CASSYFCGGIHKSTDTQYF. The CDR3 nucleotides read TGTGCCAGCAGTTACTTTTGCGGGGGGATCCATAAGAGCACAGATACGCAGTATTTT.

The chain combines TRBV10-3 with TRBJ1-5; D is possibly TRBD1 (6 bases). Germline assignment: CDR1 ENHRY and CDR2 SYGVKD. V lost 4 bases and J lost 7, with 11 bases in between. The length of the CDR3 is 13 residues. CDR3 in DNA: TGTGCCATCAGTGTGACAGGAGGCCAGCCCCAGCATTTT. Protein sequence: CAISVTGGQPQHF.

CDR3 bases: TGTGCCAGTAGAAGATCGACAGGGGTTGGAAACACCATATATTTT. As protein: CASRRSTGVGNTIYF. This chain connects TRBV19 to TRBJ1-3; 8 bases line up with TRBD1. CDR3 length: 15 amino acids. V dropped 6 bases and J dropped 3; count of bases not matched to a gene: 7. The germline V gene has CDR1 LNHDA and CDR2 SQIVND (reference sequence).

This chain links TRBV4-2 with TRBJ2-7; 10 nucleotides align to TRBD1. This CDR3 is built from 16 residues. The germline gives CDR1 LGHNA, CDR2 YNFKEQ. J lost 4 bases, V lost 4 bases, and 10 bases had no gene match. CDR3 sequence: CASSPPAGTGVYEQYF. In DNA form, the CDR3 reads TGTGCCAGCAGCCCTCCGGCGGGGACAGGGGTATACGAGCAGTACTTC.